This entry lists 13 T cell receptor beta chains sequenced from one sample in a study of identical twins. In TCRdb, the 5' RACE reads were re-called with MiXCR into one record per CDR3 protein. The sample lists 150,000 or so distinct CDR3 sequences; roughly 3.3% were seen once. The sample was memory T cells sorted from blood. All receptors derive from a man between 18 and 35 years old in good health.

Ten or more counts support this clonotype. The rearrangement uses TRBV12-3 or TRBV12-4 and TRBJ2-2, with 7 bases fitting TRBD1. This CDR3 spans 14 amino acids. With V trimmed by 5 bases and J by 8 bases, 8 bases remained unmatched. The CDR3 DNA reads as TGTGCCAGCAGTGTCGACACAGGGGCGGGGGAGCTGTTTTTT. This encodes CASSVDTGAGELFF.

The table lists this clonotype with many counts. Compared with germline, one end of the junction differs, possibly owing to a read error. The gene calls are TRBV3-1 and TRBJ1-4; tentatively, D is TRBD1 (6 bases). Germline loops: CDR1 LGHDT, CDR2 YNNKEL (reference sequence). CDR3 length: 15 amino acids. The CDR3 spells CASSRATQGGEKLVF. Written as DNA, the CDR3 is TGTGCCAGCAGCCGGGCCACACAGGGTGGTGAAAAACTGGTTTTT.

This clonotype was recorded at least ten times. The V and J genes are TRBV30 and TRBJ2-1; D uncertain. This CDR3 is built from 11 residues. The V end was cut by 4 bases, the J end by 5 bases, with 6 bases between. Germline V gene data show CDR1 as GTSNPN and CDR2 as SVGIG (reference sequence). CDR3 in amino acids: CAWNGDNEQFF. In DNA form, the CDR3 reads TGTGCCTGGAATGGCGACAATGAGCAGTTCTTC.

This clonotype was seen repeatedly, ten times or more. The V gene is TRBV18, the J gene TRBJ2-7, with a tentative D call TRBD1 (5 bases). Germline V gene lookup returns CDR1 KGHSH and CDR2 LQKENI. The CDR3 loop spans 11 amino acids. V was trimmed by 5 bases and J by 5 bases, leaving 7 bases between them. As DNA, the CDR3 is TGTGCCAGCTCAGTACAGGACGAGCAGTACTTC. Amino acid sequence: CASSVQDEQYF.

This clonotype was counted many times. The chain is built from TRBV6-1 and TRBJ1-1, with D possibly matching TRBD1 (6 bases). Trimming removed 5 bases at V and 0 bases at J, with 13 bases between. Germline V gene lookup returns CDR1 MNHNS and CDR2 SASEGT. The CDR3 covers 15 residues. In nucleotides, the CDR3 is TGTGCCAGCAGTAAACAAAGGGGGATGAACACTGAAGCTTTCTTT. Its protein product is CASSKQRGMNTEAFF.

The sample holds many counts of this clonotype. The CDR3 DNA sequence: TGCAGCGTTGGTGGGGGAAATAGCAATCAGCCCCAGCATTTT. As protein: CSVGGGNSNQPQHF. V usage is TRBV29-1 and J usage is TRBJ1-5, with D maybe TRBD1 (5 bases). Germline V CDR1 and CDR2: SQVTM, ANQGSEA. Trimming left V 4 bases short and J 0 bases short, with 10 bases between. This CDR3 contains 14 residues.

This clonotype was counted many times. This sequence joins TRBV12-3 or TRBV12-4 and TRBJ2-5; D uncertain. The CDR3 totals 13 residues. Trimming left V 5 bases short and J 1 base short, with 8 bases between. The CDR3 sequence is CASSNRPQETQYF. DNA of the CDR3: TGTGCCAGCAGTAATAGGCCCCAAGAGACCCAGTACTTC.

This clonotype was seen at least ten times. This chain uses TRBV29-1 with TRBJ2-5, with 10 bases that match TRBD2. With V trimmed by 7 bases and J by 4 bases, 9 bases remained unmatched. The germline gives CDR1 SQVTM, CDR2 ANQGSEA. This CDR3 is 14 amino acids long. Here the CDR3 reads CSARVLAGVETQYF. The CDR3 region has the DNA TGCAGCGCCCGAGTCCTAGCGGGAGTAGAGACCCAGTACTTC.

The chain has TRBV12-3 or TRBV12-4 and TRBJ1-3, with D hard to call. V was clipped by 5 bases and J by 0 bases, with 17 bases between them. This CDR3 is 17 amino acids long. CDR3 residues: CASSPPSRHHSGNTIYF. In nucleotides, the CDR3 is TGTGCCAGCAGTCCCCCCAGCAGACACCACTCTGGAAACACCATATATTTT.

The table lists this clonotype with many counts. The V gene is TRBV5-1, the J gene TRBJ2-1, with D tentatively TRBD2 (6 bases). This CDR3 region has 17 residues. Germline CDR1 is SGHRS and CDR2 is YFSETQ. Between the trimmed V and J ends, which lost 0 bases and 6 bases, there was a span of 19 bases. The DNA for the CDR3 is TGCGCCAGCAGCTTGGAGTTCCGGGGAGGTCCGGGCAATGAGCAGTTCTTC. Protein: CASSLEFRGGPGNEQFF.

The table lists this clonotype with many counts. The chain links TRBV27 to TRBJ2-3; a possible D gene is TRBD2 (6 bases). Trimming left V 8 bases short and J 0 bases short, with 18 bases between. The CDR3 has 16 amino acids. Germline V CDR1 and CDR2: MNHEY, SMNVEV (reference sequence). CDR3 nucleotides: TGTGCCAGCGGGCCCGCCCTAGCGCACAGCACAGATACGCAGTATTTT. Translated: CASGPALAHSTDTQYF.

In its sample, this clonotype was seen many times. This chain links TRBV18 with TRBJ2-5; D uncertain. The CDR3 covers 14 residues. Germline V gives CDR1 KGHSH, CDR2 LQKENI. V lost 3 bases, J lost 7 bases, and 15 bases lay in between. In DNA form, the CDR3 reads TGTGCCAGCTCACCTCCGACGGACCCAGGGACCCAGTACTTC. Translating gives CASSPPTDPGTQYF.

This clonotype has more than one count but fewer than ten. The V gene is TRBV3-1, the J gene TRBJ2-7; 8 bases are a match to TRBD2. Germline loops: CDR1 LGHDT, CDR2 YNNKEL (reference sequence). Unmatched junction bases numbered 6, after V lost 4 bases and J lost 1 base. This CDR3 has 15 residues. The DNA for the CDR3 is TGTGCCAGCAGCCCCCGGGAGGGATGGTCCTACGAGCAGTACGTC. This codes for CASSPREGWSYEQYV.